One and the same sample provided the 31 T cell receptor beta chains below, sequenced in a study of blood T cell repertoires in COVID-19. Sequencing used immunoSEQ multiplex PCR; TCRdb keeps in-frame clones, though not all of them. The repertoire holds more than 200,000 clones, with roughly four fifths as singletons. Sequencing was carried out using PBMCs or T cells enriched from blood (not recorded which). The receptors were sampled from a man between 60 and 70 years old who had recovered from COVID-19.

This clone has a single count. The chain has TRBV6-5 and TRBJ1-1, with D maybe TRBD1 (6 bases). Germline lookup yields CDR1 MNHEY and CDR2 SVGAGI. This CDR3 region has 13 residues. Trimming cost V 7 bases and J 3 bases, with 12 bases left between them. The CDR3 nucleotides are TGTGCCAGCATTAAAACAGGGCACACTGAAGCTTTCTTT. Protein product: CASIKTGHTEAFF.

The chain couples TRBV4-3 to TRBJ1-3; no reliable D call. The CDR3 runs to 15 residues. Germline CDR1 and CDR2: LGHNA and YSLEER. V was trimmed by 1 base and J by 0 bases, leaving 7 bases between them. CDR3 nucleotides: TGCGCCAGCAGCCAAGGCACTTACTCTGGAAACACCATATATTTT. Translated, it gives CASSQGTYSGNTIYF.

The chain's CDR3 is CASSRYNEQFF. Here the CDR3 DNA reads TGTGCCAGCTCTAGGTACAATGAGCAGTTCTTC. The chain employs TRBV5-6 and TRBJ2-1; no definite D call. The CDR3 spans 11 residues. CDR1 SGHDT and CDR2 YYEEEE come from the germline V gene. V was trimmed by 7 bases and J by 4 bases, leaving 6 bases between them.

This chain links TRBV6-5 with TRBJ2-3, with 10 bases lining up with TRBD1. Germline assignment: CDR1 MNHEY and CDR2 SVGAGI. The CDR3 extends over 16 amino acids. J was trimmed by 8 bases and V by 2 bases; bases with no gene match: 10. The CDR3 loop is CASSYTATGGYGTQYF. The CDR3 DNA reads TGTGCCAGCAGTTACACCGCGACAGGGGGCTATGGTACGCAGTATTTT.

V usage is TRBV7-2 and J usage is TRBJ1-2; no reliable D call. V was clipped by 1 base and J by 3 bases, with 6 bases between them. Germline V gives CDR1 SGHTA, CDR2 FQGNSA. This CDR3 has 13 amino acids. The CDR3 sequence is CASSLDGDYGYTF. The CDR3 DNA reads TGTGCCAGCAGCTTAGACGGAGACTATGGCTACACCTTC.

The chain recombines TRBV4-3 with TRBJ2-3; D may be TRBD1 (5 bases). Germline V lookup: CDR1 LGHNA, CDR2 YSLEER. The CDR3 spans 13 residues. Trimming took 2 bases from V and 4 from J, leaving 7 bases between them. The CDR3 DNA follows: TGCGCCAGCAGCCAACAGGGATCAGATACGCAGTATTTT. Translated: CASSQQGSDTQYF.

This rearrangement joins TRBV9 to TRBJ2-3, with 8 bases matching TRBD2. This CDR3 has 16 residues. CDR1 SGDLS and CDR2 YYNGEE come from the germline V gene. With 4 bases clipped from V and 8 bases from J, the junction kept 15 bases outside the gene matches. The DNA of the CDR3 is TGTGCCAGCAGCAGACAAGCGGGGGACACGGGTGCTACGCAGTATTTT. This sequence encodes CASSRQAGDTGATQYF.

The chain recombines TRBV19 with TRBJ2-3; 10 bases fit TRBD2. Unmatched junction bases numbered 16, after V lost 8 bases and J lost 5 bases. This CDR3 region has 17 residues. Germline loops: CDR1 LNHDA, CDR2 SQIVND (reference sequence). In DNA form, the CDR3 reads TGTGCCAGTTCGGTCGCTAGCGGGGGCCGCAACGGAGATACGCAGTATTTT. It is translated as CASSVASGGRNGDTQYF. Variable domain in full (rest from reference TRBV19 and TRBJ2-3): DGGITQSPKYLFRKEGQNVTLSCEQNLNHDAMYWYRQDPGQGLRLIYYSQIVNDFQKGDIAEGYSVSREKKESFPLTVTSAQKNPTAFYLCASSVASGGRNGDTQYFGPGTRLTVL.

The V and J genes are TRBV5-5 and TRBJ2-5; D is possibly TRBD2 (6 bases). The ends were cut back, 4 bases at V and 2 bases at J, with 12 bases in the middle. The germline V gene has CDR1 SGHKS and CDR2 YYEKEE (reference sequence). This CDR3 region has 14 residues. The CDR3 DNA reads TGTGCCAGCAGCCGCGGGGAGAGACAAGAGACCCAGTACTTC. Its translation is CASSRGERQETQYF.

The chain links TRBV10-3 to TRBJ2-7, with 8 bases identical to TRBD1. From germline, CDR1 is ENHRY and CDR2 SYGVKD. This CDR3 region has 15 residues. The J segment lost 2 bases and the V segment lost 4 bases, leaving 7 bases of the junction unmatched. CDR3 sequence (DNA): TGTGCCATCAGTGCACTCGACAGGGGAACCTACGAGCAGTACTTC. Its translation is CAISALDRGTYEQYF.

The table lists this clone with a count of one. The chain combines TRBV29-1 with TRBJ1-3; tentative D call: TRBD1 (6 bases). CDR1 SQVTM and CDR2 ANQGSEA come from the germline V gene. V dropped 3 bases and J dropped 0 bases, with 9 bases sitting between them. The length of the CDR3 is 14 residues. The CDR3 DNA reads as TGCAGCGTTGAGGCAGGGGACTCTGGAAACACCATATATTTT. Protein product: CSVEAGDSGNTIYF.

The genes are TRBV29-1 and TRBJ2-3; D may be TRBD2 (6 bases). V lost 7 bases, J lost 4 bases, and 12 bases lay in between. This CDR3 is built from 12 residues. The germline gives CDR1 SQVTM, CDR2 ANQGSEA. The chain's CDR3 is CSAWGEADTQYF. CDR3 bases: TGCAGCGCCTGGGGGGAAGCAGATACGCAGTATTTT.

The rearrangement joins TRBV7-9 to TRBJ1-1, with 7 nucleotides matching TRBD1. This CDR3 is built from 17 residues. With 1 base clipped from V and 2 bases from J, the junction kept 10 bases outside the gene matches. In germline, CDR1 is SEHNR, CDR2 FQNEAQ (reference sequence). The DNA of the CDR3 is TGTGCCAGCAGCTTAGAACAATTTGACAGGGAAAACACTGAAGCTTTCTTT. Translated, it gives CASSLEQFDRENTEAFF.

This clone was counted a few times. The chain couples TRBV18 to TRBJ2-5, with 8 bases matching TRBD1. Trimming at V came to 3 bases and at J to 0 bases, leaving 3 bases not matched to a gene. This CDR3 region has 15 residues. The germline gives CDR1 KGHSH, CDR2 LQKENI. DNA of the CDR3: TGTGCCAGCTCACCGTGGGGACAGGACCAAGAGACCCAGTACTTC. As protein: CASSPWGQDQETQYF.

This chain uses TRBV7-2 with TRBJ2-1; 7 bases fit TRBD2. Trimming cost V 3 bases and J 3 bases; bases outside gene matches: 2. This CDR3 has 14 amino acids. CDR1 SGHTA and CDR2 FQGNSA come from the germline V gene. In nucleotides, the CDR3 is TGTGCCAGCAGCTTTGCGGGGGTCTACAATGAGCAGTTCTTC. Protein product: CASSFAGVYNEQFF.

This clone was counted a few times. One end of the junction is discordant with germline, which a read error may explain. The rearrangement links TRBV4-2 to TRBJ2-3; TRBD2 matches at 12 bases. The length of the CDR3 is 18 residues. Germline loops: CDR1 LGHNA, CDR2 YNFKEQ. CDR3 residues: CASSEDSGLAGLTDTQYF. The CDR3 nucleotides are TGTGCCAGCAGCGAAGACAGCGGACTAGCGGGACTCACAGATACGCAGTATTTT.

The V gene is TRBV18, the J gene TRBJ2-7, with D possibly being TRBD1 (5 bases). CDR1 and CDR2 from the germline V gene are KGHSH and LQKENI. With 2 bases removed from V and 4 bases from J, the gap between germline ends came to 9 bases. CDR3 length: 13 residues. CDR3 region: CASSPAGPYEQYF. The DNA for the CDR3 is TGTGCCAGCTCACCAGCAGGGCCGTACGAGCAGTACTTC.

V is TRBV19 and J is TRBJ1-4; TRBD1 matches at 8 bases. The CDR3 has 15 residues. CDR1 and CDR2 (germline): LNHDA, SQIVND (reference sequence). In DNA, the CDR3 is TGTGCTACGACCCCCCAGGGGGCGACTAATGAAAAACTGTTTTTT. Translated: CATTPQGATNEKLFF.

Here the CDR3 reads CASSKEERDYGYTF. The CDR3, as DNA: TGTGCCAGCAGTAAAGAGGAGAGAGACTATGGCTACACCTTC. V is TRBV2 and J is TRBJ1-2; D gene unclear. The germline CDR1 and CDR2 sequences are SNHLY and FYNNEI. Trimming removed 5 bases at V and 3 bases at J, with 13 bases between. CDR3 length: 14 residues.

The chain recombines TRBV7-9 with TRBJ2-7; TRBD1 aligns across 9 bases. The CDR3 has 15 residues. CDR1 is SEHNR, CDR2 FQNEAQ, per germline (reference sequence). V trimming: 7 bases; J trimming: 1 base; junction bases outside the gene matches: 8. In nucleotides, the CDR3 is TGTGCCAGCACCCTCGACAGGGGGAATTCCTACGAGCAGTACTTC. Its translation is CASTLDRGNSYEQYF.

This chain links TRBV5-6 with TRBJ2-6; a weak D match, TRBD2 (6 bases). Between the trimmed V and J ends, which lost 6 bases and 2 bases, there was a span of 21 bases. CDR1 SGHDT and CDR2 YYEEEE come from the germline V gene. This CDR3 is 18 amino acids long. CDR3 nucleotide sequence: TGTGCCAGCATACGGACCGGGAGAGAGCCTCCTGGGGCCAACGTCCTGACTTTC. Its translation: CASIRTGREPPGANVLTF. Looking up the rest from reference TRBV5-6 and TRBJ2-6 gives the full variable domain: DAGVTQSPTHLIKTRGQQVTLRCSPKSGHDTVSWYQQALGQGPQFIFQYYEEEERQRGNFPDRFSGHQFPNYSSELNVNALLLGDSALYLCASIRTGREPPGANVLTFGAGSRLTVL.

The chain is built from TRBV5-1 and TRBJ1-4; unclear D gene. The germline V gene encodes CDR1 SGHRS and CDR2 YFSETQ. This CDR3 contains 15 residues. With 4 bases removed from V and 5 bases from J, the gap between germline ends came to 15 bases. CDR3 amino acids: CASSELGSVNEKLFF. As DNA, the CDR3 is TGCGCCAGCAGCGAGCTCGGTTCTGTCAATGAAAAACTGTTTTTT.

The chain carries TRBV9 and TRBJ1-1, with 7 bases matching TRBD1. Germline assignment: CDR1 SGDLS and CDR2 YYNGEE. The CDR3 sequence is 15 residues long. The V segment lost 0 bases and the J segment 2 bases; nucleotides outside the gene matches: 4. The CDR3 spells CASSVGTGLNTEAFF. In DNA, the CDR3 is TGTGCCAGCAGCGTAGGGACAGGACTTAACACTGAAGCTTTCTTT.

The chain links TRBV3-1 (or the pseudogene TRBV3-2) to TRBJ1-4, with D possibly being TRBD1 (6 bases). The CDR3 is 15 residues long. The V and J ends lost 5 bases and 2 bases respectively, with 12 bases between them. CDR1 LGHDT and CDR2 YNNKEL come from the germline V gene (reference sequence). DNA for the CDR3: TGTGCCAGCAGCTTCCAGGGGAATACTAATGAAAAACTGTTTTTT. Residues: CASSFQGNTNEKLFF.

J is TRBJ1-2 and V is TRBV9; D gene ambiguous. Germline assignment: CDR1 SGDLS and CDR2 YYNGEE. Trimming cost V 4 bases and J 3 bases, with 13 bases left between them. The CDR3 consists of 14 residues. The CDR3 loop is CASSPRVEDYGYTF. The CDR3 nucleotides read TGTGCCAGCAGCCCCCGAGTGGAGGACTATGGCTACACCTTC. Together with reference TRBV9 and TRBJ1-2, the CDR3 gives the full variable domain: DSGVTQTPKHLITATGQRVTLRCSPRSGDLSVYWYQQSLDQGLQFLIQYYNGEERAKGNILERFSAQQFPDLHSELNLSSLELGDSALYFCASSPRVEDYGYTFGSGTRLTVV.

The V and J genes are TRBV3-1 (or the pseudogene TRBV3-2) and TRBJ2-7, with TRBD1 matching 10 bases. The CDR3 has 13 residues. Germline V gene data show CDR1 as LGHDT and CDR2 as YNNKEL (reference sequence). J lost 7 bases, V lost 4 bases, and 4 bases had no gene match. CDR3 sequence reads: CASSRQGAVEQYF. The CDR3 DNA follows: TGTGCCAGCAGCCGACAGGGGGCGGTTGAGCAGTACTTC.

The J gene is TRBJ1-5, the V gene TRBV19; D is unresolved. The CDR3 is 14 residues long. In germline, CDR1 is LNHDA, CDR2 SQIVND (reference sequence). Trimming stripped 7 bases from V and 6 bases from J, with 16 bases between. CDR3 coding DNA: TGTGCCAGTACTCACACTGCGGGTGTTCAGCCCCAGCATTTT. It translates to CASTHTAGVQPQHF.

The rearrangement links TRBV12-3 or TRBV12-4 to TRBJ1-2; TRBD1 aligns across 7 bases. CDR3 size: 13 residues. J was trimmed by 3 bases and V by 3 bases; bases with no gene match: 1. The DNA for the CDR3 is TGTGCCAGCAGTTTTGACAGGGACTATGGCTACACCTTC. Amino acids: CASSFDRDYGYTF.

V is TRBV4-1 and J is TRBJ2-5; 8 positions match TRBD1. The CDR3 extends over 14 amino acids. The germline gives CDR1 MGHRA, CDR2 YSYEKL. V lost 1 base and J lost 13; bases outside the gene matches: 11. The CDR3 sequence: CASSQGGPWDRRYF. The CDR3 bases are TGCGCCAGCAGCCAAGGAGGCCCCTGGGACAGGAGGTACTTC.

This clone has a single count. CDR3 amino acids: CASKGVDQETQYF. CDR3 nucleotides: TGTGCCAGTAAAGGGGTAGACCAAGAGACCCAGTACTTC. This chain joins TRBV19 and TRBJ2-5; a possible D gene is TRBD1 (5 bases). Trimming pared 7 bases from V and 0 bases from J, leaving 9 bases between. The germline CDR1 and CDR2 sequences are LNHDA and SQIVND (reference sequence). This CDR3 region has 13 residues.

The chain recombines TRBV7-2 with TRBJ2-7, with TRBD1 as a possible D gene (5 bases). Germline V gene sequence: CDR1 SGHTA, CDR2 FQGNSA. Deletions cut 3 bases from V and 3 bases from J, with 15 bases between. CDR3 length: 15 residues. DNA for the CDR3: TGTGCCAGCAGCTTCGTTCAGGGTTCCAACTACGAGCAGTACTTC. Amino acid sequence: CASSFVQGSNYEQYF.